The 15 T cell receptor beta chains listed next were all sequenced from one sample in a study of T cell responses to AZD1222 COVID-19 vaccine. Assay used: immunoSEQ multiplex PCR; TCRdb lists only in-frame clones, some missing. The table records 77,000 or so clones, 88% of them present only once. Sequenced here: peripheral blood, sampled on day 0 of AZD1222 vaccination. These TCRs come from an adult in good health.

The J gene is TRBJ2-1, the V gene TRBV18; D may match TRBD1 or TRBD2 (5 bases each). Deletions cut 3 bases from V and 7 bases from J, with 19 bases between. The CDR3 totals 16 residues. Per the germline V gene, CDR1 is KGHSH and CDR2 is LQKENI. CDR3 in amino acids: CASSPGTLGRRNEQFF. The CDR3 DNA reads TGTGCCAGCTCACCTGGTACCTTGGGACGCCGGAATGAGCAGTTCTTC. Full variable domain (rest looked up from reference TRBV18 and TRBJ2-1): NAGVMQNPRHLVRRRGQEARLRCSPMKGHSHVYWYRQLPEEGLKFMVYLQKENIIDESGMPKERFSAEFPKEGPSILRIQQVVRGDSAAYFCASSPGTLGRRNEQFFGPGTRLTVL.

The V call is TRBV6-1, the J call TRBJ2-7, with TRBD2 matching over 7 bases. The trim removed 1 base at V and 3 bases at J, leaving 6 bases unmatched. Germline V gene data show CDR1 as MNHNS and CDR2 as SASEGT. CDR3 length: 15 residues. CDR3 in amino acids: CASSEGSGFYYEQYF. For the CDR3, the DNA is TGTGCCAGCAGTGAAGGTAGCGGGTTTTACTACGAGCAGTACTTC.

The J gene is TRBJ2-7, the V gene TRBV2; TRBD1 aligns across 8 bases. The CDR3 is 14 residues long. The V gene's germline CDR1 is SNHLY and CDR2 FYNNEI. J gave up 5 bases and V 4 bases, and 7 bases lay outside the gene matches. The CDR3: CASSGQGLFNEQYF. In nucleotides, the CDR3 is TGTGCCAGCAGTGGACAGGGGCTTTTCAACGAGCAGTACTTC.

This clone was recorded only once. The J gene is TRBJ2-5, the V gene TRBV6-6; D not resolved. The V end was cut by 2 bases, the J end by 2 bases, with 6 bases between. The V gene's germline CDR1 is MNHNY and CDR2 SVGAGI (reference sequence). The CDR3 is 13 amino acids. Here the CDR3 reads CASSYGVQETQYF. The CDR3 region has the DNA TGTGCCAGCAGTTACGGGGTACAAGAGACCCAGTACTTC.

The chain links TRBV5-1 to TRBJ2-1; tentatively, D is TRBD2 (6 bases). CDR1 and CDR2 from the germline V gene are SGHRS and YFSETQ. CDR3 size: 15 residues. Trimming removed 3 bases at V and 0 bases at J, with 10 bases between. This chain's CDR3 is CASSWDWSSYNEQFF. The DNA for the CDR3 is TGCGCCAGCAGCTGGGACTGGAGCTCCTACAATGAGCAGTTCTTC.

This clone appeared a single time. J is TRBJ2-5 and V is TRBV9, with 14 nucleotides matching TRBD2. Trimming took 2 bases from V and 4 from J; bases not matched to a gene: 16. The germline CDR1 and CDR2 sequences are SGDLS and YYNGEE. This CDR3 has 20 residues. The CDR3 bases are TGTGCCAGCAGCGTGAACGGACTAGCGGGGGGCCACGGAGTAGGAGAGACCCAGTACTTC. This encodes CASSVNGLAGGHGVGETQYF.

Here the CDR3 DNA reads TGTGCCAGCAGCTTGGACAGGGGCCTTAAGACAGATACGCAGTATTTT. It yields the protein CASSLDRGLKTDTQYF. This chain connects TRBV5-6 to TRBJ2-3; 7 nucleotides match TRBD1. The V and J ends lost 0 bases and 3 bases, in that order; junction bases with no gene match: 7. This CDR3 is built from 16 residues. Looked up from germline, CDR1 is SGHDT and CDR2 is YYEEEE.

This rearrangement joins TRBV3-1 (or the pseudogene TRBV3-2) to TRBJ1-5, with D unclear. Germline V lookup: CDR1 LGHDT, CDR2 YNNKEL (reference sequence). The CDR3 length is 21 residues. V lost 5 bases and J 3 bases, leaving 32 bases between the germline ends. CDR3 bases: TGTGCCAGCAGCTCTAATAGAAACTCCTATGGCGGCGGCGTATACAATCAGCCCCAGCATTTT. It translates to CASSSNRNSYGGGVYNQPQHF.

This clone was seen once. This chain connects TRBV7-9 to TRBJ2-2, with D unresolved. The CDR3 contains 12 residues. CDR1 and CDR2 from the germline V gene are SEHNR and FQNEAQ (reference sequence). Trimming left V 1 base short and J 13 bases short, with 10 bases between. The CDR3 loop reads CASSLVAPGLFF. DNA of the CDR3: TGTGCCAGCAGCTTAGTAGCCCCTGGGCTGTTTTTT.

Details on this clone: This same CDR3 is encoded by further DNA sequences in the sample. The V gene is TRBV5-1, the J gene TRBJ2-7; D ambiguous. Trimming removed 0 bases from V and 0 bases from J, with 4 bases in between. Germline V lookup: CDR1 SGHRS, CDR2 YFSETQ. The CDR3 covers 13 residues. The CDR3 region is CASSLGHSYEQYF. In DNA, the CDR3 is TGCGCCAGCAGCTTGGGACACTCCTACGAGCAGTACTTC. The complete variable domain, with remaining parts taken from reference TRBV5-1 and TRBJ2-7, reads KAGVTQTPRYLIKTRGQQVTLSCSPISGHRSVSWYQQTPGQGLQFLFEYFSETQRNKGNFPGRFSGRQFSNSRSEMNVSTLELGDSALYLCASSLGHSYEQYFGPGTRLTVT.

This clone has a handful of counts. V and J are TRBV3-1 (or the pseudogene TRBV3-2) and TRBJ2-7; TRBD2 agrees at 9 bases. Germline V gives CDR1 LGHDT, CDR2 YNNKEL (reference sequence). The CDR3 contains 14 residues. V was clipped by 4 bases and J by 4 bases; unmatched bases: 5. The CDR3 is CASSPPGLAYEQYF. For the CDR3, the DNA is TGTGCCAGCAGCCCTCCGGGACTAGCTTACGAGCAGTACTTC.

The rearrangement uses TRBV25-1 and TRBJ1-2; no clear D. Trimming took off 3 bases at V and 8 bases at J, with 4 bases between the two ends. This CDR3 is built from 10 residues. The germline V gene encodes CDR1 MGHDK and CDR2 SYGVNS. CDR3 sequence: CASSEGGYTF. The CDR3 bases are TGTGCCAGCAGTGAGGGAGGCTACACCTTC.

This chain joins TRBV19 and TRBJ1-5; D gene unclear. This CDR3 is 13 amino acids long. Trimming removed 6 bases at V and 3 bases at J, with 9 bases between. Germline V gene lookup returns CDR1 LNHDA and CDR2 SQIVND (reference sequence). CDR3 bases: TGTGCCAGTAGATCTCGGGACAATCAGCCCCAGCATTTT. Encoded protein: CASRSRDNQPQHF. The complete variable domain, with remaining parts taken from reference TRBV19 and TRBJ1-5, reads DGGITQSPKYLFRKEGQNVTLSCEQNLNHDAMYWYRQDPGQGLRLIYYSQIVNDFQKGDIAEGYSVSREKKESFPLTVTSAQKNPTAFYLCASRSRDNQPQHFGDGTRLSIL.

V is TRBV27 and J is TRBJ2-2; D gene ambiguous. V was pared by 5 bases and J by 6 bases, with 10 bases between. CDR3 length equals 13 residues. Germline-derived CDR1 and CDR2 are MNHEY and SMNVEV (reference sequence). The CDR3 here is CASSPRVAGELFF. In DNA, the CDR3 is TGTGCCAGCAGTCCCCGAGTGGCCGGGGAGCTGTTTTTT.

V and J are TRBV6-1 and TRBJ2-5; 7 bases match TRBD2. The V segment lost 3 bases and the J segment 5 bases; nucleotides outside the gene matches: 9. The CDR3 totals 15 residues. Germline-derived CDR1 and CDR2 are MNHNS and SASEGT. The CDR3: CASSDASGEVETQYF. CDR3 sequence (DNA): TGTGCCAGCAGTGATGCCAGCGGGGAGGTCGAGACCCAGTACTTC.